What follows are 27 T cell receptor beta chains derived from one specimen sequenced in a study of T-cell memory formation after mild COVID-19. One entry per CDR3 protein results from TCRdb running MiXCR on the 5' RACE reads. Among just over 400,000 distinct CDR3 sequences, around 22% were seen once, and the ten largest hold around 13%. Sequencing was performed on PBMCs or a T cell subset sorted from them (not recorded which). The receptor set was obtained from an adult woman who had mild COVID-19 (a few samples of this study predate the infection). Cell type and time point are not known.

This clonotype has a handful of counts. This sequence joins TRBV6-1 and TRBJ2-1; TRBD1 agrees at 7 bases. Germline V gene sequence: CDR1 MNHNS, CDR2 SASEGT. The J segment lost 15 bases and the V segment lost 6 bases, leaving 11 bases of the junction unmatched. This CDR3 has 12 amino acids. The DNA of the CDR3 is TGTGCCAGCAGCCTACAGGGGAGCCAGGGGTTCTTC. Its translation: CASSLQGSQGFF.

The CDR3 DNA sequence: TGTGCCAGCAGTCTACGACAGGGGTGGAATCAGCCCCAGCATTTT. It translates to CASSLRQGWNQPQHF. The gene calls are TRBV7-9 and TRBJ1-5, with TRBD1 matching over 8 bases. CDR1 and CDR2 (germline): SEHNR, FQNEAQ (reference sequence). The V segment lost 6 bases and the J segment 4 bases; nucleotides outside the gene matches: 8. The CDR3 spans 15 residues. Looking up the rest from reference TRBV7-9 and TRBJ1-5 gives the full variable domain: DTGVSQNPRHKITKRGQNVTFRCDPISEHNRLYWYRQTLGQGPEFLTYFQNEAQLEKSRLLSDRFSAERPKGSFSTLEIQRTEQGDSAMYLCASSLRQGWNQPQHFGDGTRLSIL.

The chain links TRBV29-1 to TRBJ2-1, with 9 nucleotides matching TRBD2. Trimming cost V 1 base and J 5 bases; bases outside gene matches: 3. In germline, CDR1 is SQVTM, CDR2 ANQGSEA. CDR3 length equals 14 residues. CDR3 loop: CSVEGGGRDNEQFF. DNA of the CDR3: TGCAGCGTTGAAGGGGGCGGGAGGGACAATGAGCAGTTCTTC.

The sample holds a few counts of this clonotype. V is TRBV2 and J is TRBJ2-7; 7 nucleotides align to TRBD1. The CDR3 spans 11 residues. Germline V CDR1 and CDR2: SNHLY, FYNNEI. J lost 4 bases, V lost 8 bases, and 2 bases had no gene match. The CDR3 DNA is TGTGCCAGCCAACAGGGGTACGAGCAGTACTTC. This gives the protein CASQQGYEQYF.

A few counts support this clonotype. The chain combines TRBV27 with TRBJ1-1; 11 bases agree with TRBD1. Germline CDR1 MNHEY, CDR2 SMNVEV (reference sequence). The CDR3 has 15 residues. Trimming cost V 6 bases and J 11 bases; bases outside gene matches: 14. CDR3 region: CASSRGQGAGTGAFF. The CDR3 nucleotides are TGTGCCAGCAGCCGCGGACAGGGGGCCGGTACAGGGGCTTTCTTT.

The V and J genes are TRBV4-2 and TRBJ2-3; TRBD1 agrees at 9 bases. After removal of 3 bases from V and 5 bases from J, the junction contained 3 bases not matched to a gene. Looked up from germline, CDR1 is LGHNA and CDR2 is YNFKEQ. The CDR3 consists of 14 residues. In DNA form, the CDR3 reads TGTGCCAGCAGCCAGGACAGGGGCAAAGATACGCAGTATTTT. Translating it yields CASSQDRGKDTQYF.

J is TRBJ2-1 and V is TRBV11-2; 9 bases are shared with TRBD1. Germline trimming cut 4 bases from V and 2 bases from J; bases unmatched to any gene: 9. The CDR3 totals 17 residues. CDR1 SGHAT and CDR2 FQNNGV come from the germline V gene. The CDR3 nucleotides read TGTGCCAGCAGCTCCCGGACAGGGGTGAACCCCTACAATGAGCAGTTCTTC. It specifies CASSSRTGVNPYNEQFF.

In its sample, this clonotype was seen a few times. J is TRBJ1-5 and V is TRBV30; maybe TRBD1 (5 bases). Germline assignment: CDR1 GTSNPN and CDR2 SVGIG (reference sequence). V lost 0 bases and J 4 bases, leaving 7 bases between the germline ends. This CDR3 spans 13 amino acids. CDR3 residues: CAWSVAGNQPQHF. In nucleotides, the CDR3 is TGTGCCTGGAGTGTCGCAGGGAATCAGCCCCAGCATTTT. The full variable domain, rest sourced from reference TRBV30 and TRBJ1-5, is SQTIHQWPATLVQPVGSPLSLECTVEGTSNPNLYWYRQAAGRGLQLLFYSVGIGQISSEVPQNLSASRPQDRQFILSSKKLLLSDSGFYLCAWSVAGNQPQHFGDGTRLSIL.

This chain joins TRBV5-1 and TRBJ2-1; 11 bases are shared with TRBD2. CDR3 length: 17 amino acids. The V gene end was trimmed by 4 bases and the J gene end by 3 bases; junction bases not matched to a gene: 9. Germline loops: CDR1 SGHRS, CDR2 YFSETQ. CDR3 sequence: CASSVAGLADLYNEQFF. The CDR3 region has the DNA TGCGCCAGCAGCGTGGCGGGACTAGCGGACCTCTACAATGAGCAGTTCTTC.

The chain combines TRBV29-1 with TRBJ1-6, with D perhaps TRBD1 (6 bases). Looked up from germline, CDR1 is SQVTM and CDR2 is ANQGSEA. Trimming removed 7 bases from V and 9 bases from J, with 16 bases in between. This CDR3 region has 13 residues. The CDR3 region is CSAKTGTGSPLHF. The CDR3 DNA is TGCAGCGCTAAAACAGGGACGGGTTCACCCCTCCACTTT.

There are a few counts of this clonotype. The J gene is TRBJ2-3, the V gene TRBV7-2; D unresolved. V lost 4 bases and J lost 1, with 15 bases in between. Germline V gene lookup returns CDR1 SGHTA and CDR2 FQGNSA. The CDR3 contains 16 residues. The CDR3 loop is CASSSTLEAGTDTQYF. The CDR3 bases are TGTGCCAGCAGCTCAACGCTAGAGGCTGGCACAGATACGCAGTATTTT.

The rearrangement links TRBV12-3 or TRBV12-4 to TRBJ2-7, with 14 bases matching TRBD2. The CDR3 is made up of 17 amino acids. V lost 5 bases and J lost 2; bases outside the gene matches: 8. The CDR3 DNA reads TGTGCCAGCAGTCCGGGACTAGCGGGAGCGGGGGCCTACGAGCAGTACTTC. Encoded protein: CASSPGLAGAGAYEQYF.

The J gene is TRBJ2-1, the V gene TRBV6-5, with D unresolved. Germline values: CDR1 MNHEY, CDR2 SVGAGI. There are 13 residues in the CDR3. V was trimmed by 7 bases and J by 2 bases, leaving 9 bases between them. The CDR3 DNA reads as TGTGCCAGCACGCCGGGCCCCTACAATGAGCAGTTCTTC. It specifies CASTPGPYNEQFF.

This clonotype came up a few times. This chain connects TRBV29-1 to TRBJ2-3; no clear D gene. The CDR3 has 18 amino acids. Germline V CDR1 and CDR2: SQVTM, ANQGSEA. V lost 5 bases to trimming and J lost 1 base, with 25 bases between them. CDR3 nucleotides: TGCAGCGTTCGCCGATCCCCTTTTGGCGTGCAGCGCACAGATACGCAGTATTTT. This sequence encodes CSVRRSPFGVQRTDTQYF.

The genes are TRBV7-3 and TRBJ2-3, with D hard to call. The CDR3 is 13 residues long. V was pared by 6 bases and J by 4 bases, with 11 bases between. Germline V CDR1 and CDR2: SGHTA, FQGTGA. The CDR3 coding sequence is TGTGCCAGCAGTGCCGACCCGGCAGATACGCAGTATTTT. Residues: CASSADPADTQYF.

The chain couples TRBV7-2 to TRBJ1-4, with 8 bases that match TRBD1. The germline CDR1 and CDR2 sequences are SGHTA and FQGNSA. The V and J ends lost 5 bases and 2 bases, in that order; junction bases with no gene match: 13. The CDR3 is 18 residues long. The CDR3 DNA reads as TGTGCCAGCAGCCTCAGGGGGCTGAGTGTTGGCACTAATGAAAAACTGTTTTTT. It specifies CASSLRGLSVGTNEKLFF.

The chain recombines TRBV11-3 with TRBJ1-1; D perhaps matches TRBD1 (5 bases). The CDR3 covers 13 residues. Germline V gives CDR1 SGHNT, CDR2 YENEEA. Trimming pared 8 bases from V and 2 bases from J, leaving 12 bases between. The CDR3 loop reads CASGGPANTEAFF. Here the CDR3 DNA reads TGTGCCAGCGGGGGTCCAGCCAACACTGAAGCTTTCTTT.

CDR3 sequence reads: CASSLVAGQENTEAFF. In DNA form, the CDR3 reads TGCGCCAGCAGCTTGGTAGCCGGACAGGAAAACACTGAAGCTTTCTTT. The J gene is TRBJ1-1, the V gene TRBV5-1; 7 bases map to TRBD1. This CDR3 has 16 residues. Germline loops: CDR1 SGHRS, CDR2 YFSETQ. V trimming: 0 bases; J trimming: 2 bases; junction bases outside the gene matches: 7.

The chain couples TRBV12-3 or TRBV12-4 to TRBJ2-3; 10 positions match TRBD2. This CDR3 comprises 20 residues. The junction had 22 bases not matched to a gene; V was cut back by 7 bases and J by 3 bases. The CDR3: CASTLAASGSTRGSTDTQYF. In DNA, the CDR3 is TGTGCCAGCACCCTAGCGGCTAGCGGGAGCACCCGAGGGTCGACAGATACGCAGTATTTT.

The V gene is TRBV29-1, the J gene TRBJ1-2; 9 bases map to TRBD1. The CDR3 sequence is 14 residues long. Germline V gene sequence: CDR1 SQVTM, CDR2 ANQGSEA. V trimming: 4 bases; J trimming: 3 bases; junction bases outside the gene matches: 6. CDR3 amino acids: CSVGPGQGYYGYTF. The CDR3 DNA follows: TGCAGCGTTGGACCGGGACAGGGCTACTATGGCTACACCTTC.

The rearrangement uses TRBV25-1 and TRBJ1-2; 12 positions match TRBD1. Germline values: CDR1 MGHDK, CDR2 SYGVNS. The V segment lost 6 bases and the J segment 7 bases; nucleotides outside the gene matches: 6. The CDR3 has 14 residues. This CDR3 is CASRPGQGASGYTF. The CDR3 DNA sequence: TGTGCCAGCAGGCCGGGACAGGGGGCTTCTGGCTACACCTTC.

This clonotype was seen a handful of times. The chain links TRBV3-1 to TRBJ2-7; no definite D call. V shed 1 base and J shed 1 base, with 11 bases lying between them. Per the germline V gene, CDR1 is LGHDT and CDR2 is YNNKEL (reference sequence). The CDR3 covers 15 residues. The DNA for the CDR3 is TGTGCCAGCAGCCAAGGGCGAGCCCCTTCCTACGAGCAGTACTTC. Amino acids: CASSQGRAPSYEQYF.

The chain couples TRBV6-1 to TRBJ2-7, with D uncertain. CDR3 length: 10 residues. The germline CDR1 and CDR2 sequences are MNHNS and SASEGT. With 8 bases removed from V and 2 bases from J, the gap between germline ends came to 4 bases. The CDR3 DNA reads as TGTGCCAGCGTAGCCTACGAGCAGTACTTC. Translation gives CASVAYEQYF.

The rearrangement joins TRBV10-3 to TRBJ2-7; 7 bases map to TRBD2. The CDR3 runs 12 residues. The V segment lost 11 bases and the J segment 0 bases; nucleotides outside the gene matches: 4. The germline CDR1 and CDR2 sequences are ENHRY and SYGVKD. CDR3 sequence: CAHGGISYEQYF. DNA for the CDR3: TGTGCCCACGGGGGGATCTCCTACGAGCAGTACTTC.

V and J are TRBV2 and TRBJ2-3, with 11 bases fitting TRBD2. This CDR3 is built from 15 residues. J gave up 4 bases and V 3 bases, and 3 bases lay outside the gene matches. Germline values: CDR1 SNHLY, CDR2 FYNNEI. CDR3 sequence (DNA): TGTGCCAGCAGTGATACTAGCGGGAGTTCAGATACGCAGTATTTT. This encodes CASSDTSGSSDTQYF.

This clonotype appeared a few times. In nucleotides, the CDR3 is TGTGCCAGCAGCTTAATGGGAAACAATGAGCAGTTCTTC. It yields the protein CASSLMGNNEQFF. The chain carries TRBV7-2 and TRBJ2-1; D ambiguous. V dropped 2 bases and J dropped 5 bases, with 7 bases sitting between them. CDR1 and CDR2 (germline): SGHTA, FQGNSA. The CDR3 is 13 residues long.

This chain joins TRBV15 and TRBJ2-7; TRBD1 agrees at 7 bases. The junction had 7 bases not matched to a gene; V was cut back by 9 bases and J by 2 bases. There are 13 residues in the CDR3. Germline V gene sequence: CDR1 LNHNV, CDR2 YYDKDF (reference sequence). CDR3 residues: CATEQGIPYEQYF. CDR3 sequence (DNA): TGTGCCACTGAACAGGGGATTCCCTACGAGCAGTACTTC. Looking up the rest from reference TRBV15 and TRBJ2-7 gives the full variable domain: DAMVIQNPRYQVTQFGKPVTLSCSQTLNHNVMYWYQQKSSQAPKLLFHYYDKDFNNEADTPDNFQSRRPNTSFCFLDIRSPGLGDTAMYLCATEQGIPYEQYFGPGTRLTVT.